A selection of T cell receptor beta chains follows, all from one sample in a study of spatial heterogeneity in lung cancer. TCRdb called the 5' RACE reads again in MiXCR, with one record for every CDR3 protein. The repertoire includes 45,000 to 55,000 distinct CDR3 sequences, roughly 5.2% of them detected once, and more than 9.5% sits in the top ten. The sample in question was PBMCs, obtained at surgery. The receptors originated from a male donor with early-stage non-small cell lung cancer. The CDR3 runs from the conserved cysteine through the conserved F or W. D genes are given only for firm matches. Clone size appears in some rows only: once, few, many, or a class for an expanded clone.

j_gene | d_gene | abundance | v_gene | CDR3nt | CDR3aa
TRBJ1-5 | . | many | TRBV4-3 | TGCGCCAGCAGCCGGGACGTCGGTCATCCCCAGCATTTT | CASSRDVGHPQHF
TRBJ2-7 | . | many | TRBV29-1 | TGCAGCGTTCGGTTGGGCTACGAGCAGTACTTC | CSVRLGYEQYF
TRBJ1-3 | . | many | TRBV15 | TGTGCCACCAGCAGAGATCTCTCAGCTGGAAACACCATATATTTT | CATSRDLSAGNTIYF
TRBJ1-6 | . | many | TRBV6-6 | TGTGCCAGCAGTTACGCGGGATCACCCCTCCACTTT | CASSYAGSPLHF
TRBJ1-1 | TRBD1 | . | TRBV20-1 | TGCAGTGCTCGAAATCCCGGGACAGCCGGGGGATCTGAAGCTTTCTTT | CSARNPGTAGGSEAFF
TRBJ2-1 | TRBD2 | . | TRBV6-5 | TGTGCCAGCAGTTTTTGGACTAGCGGGAGTGGCGAGCAGTTCTTC | CASSFWTSGSGEQFF
TRBJ1-2 | . | many | TRBV3-1 | TGTGCCAGCAGCCAGGACCCGCAGGGAGTCCGGAATGGCTACACCTTC | CASSQDPQGVRNGYTF
TRBJ1-4 | TRBD1 | many | TRBV30 | TGTGCCTGGAGTGACGGAACAGGGGTTGAAAAACTGTTTTTT | CAWSDGTGVEKLFF
TRBJ2-3 | TRBD2 | many | TRBV6-5 | TGTGCCAGCAGCCCAACTAGCGGGAGACCCACAGATACGCAGTATTTT | CASSPTSGRPTDTQYF
TRBJ2-3 | TRBD2 | many | TRBV9 | TGTGCCAGCTCCGAGGGGCGGGAGGGAATTGAAGATACGCAGTATTTT | CASSEGREGIEDTQYF
TRBJ1-4 | . | many | TRBV7-2 | TGTGCCAGCAGCTTACTTGGTCCCGGGGGTAATGAAAAACTGTTTTTT | CASSLLGPGGNEKLFF
TRBJ2-3 | . | . | TRBV15 | TGTGCCACCAGCAGAGATCCGGTCTTGGCCACAGATACGCAGTATTTT | CATSRDPVLATDTQYF
TRBJ1-6 | . | many | TRBV20-1 | TGCAGTGCTAGCAGGGGAGGGGGAAATTCACCCCTCCACTTT | CSASRGGGNSPLHF
TRBJ2-3 | TRBD2 | many | TRBV20-1 | TGCAGTGCACCCGGACTAGCGGGAGGTCTAGGTACGCAGTATTTT | CSAPGLAGGLGTQYF
TRBJ2-3 | TRBD2 | many | TRBV7-9 | TGTGCCAGCAGCTTAGGGCTAGCGGGAACCGGATACGGCACAGATACGCAGTATTTT | CASSLGLAGTGYGTDTQYF
TRBJ2-3 | . | many | TRBV3-1 | TGTGCCAGCAGCCACCGATTATTAAGCACAGATACGCAGTATTTT | CASSHRLLSTDTQYF
TRBJ2-3 | . | many | TRBV6-2/TRBV6-3 | TGTGCCAGCAGTCCTGCTGCTAGCACAGATACGCAGTATTTT | CASSPAASTDTQYF
TRBJ2-7 | TRBD1 | many | TRBV7-9 | TGTGCCAGCACACCGACAGGGTCTACCTACGAGCAGTACTTC | CASTPTGSTYEQYF
TRBJ1-1 | TRBD1 | many | TRBV15 | TGTGCCACCAGCAGAGGGACAGGGAACACTGAAGCTTTCTTT | CATSRGTGNTEAFF
TRBJ1-4 | . | many | TRBV5-6 | TGTGCCAGCAGCCTCAAGGGACTTGGGAAACTGTTTTTT | CASSLKGLGKLFF
TRBJ2-1 | TRBD2 | many | TRBV12-3/TRBV12-4 | TGTGCCAGCAGTTTACGGGAGGCCGCCTACAATGAGCAGTTCTTC | CASSLREAAYNEQFF
TRBJ2-6 | . | many | TRBV6-5 | TGTGCCAGCAGCAGCGGGACAGCTGGGGCCAACGTCCTGACTTTC | CASSSGTAGANVLTF
TRBJ1-2 | TRBD1 | many | TRBV5-1 | TGCGCCAGCAGCTTAAACAGGGGGCAAGATGGCTACACCTTC | CASSLNRGQDGYTF
TRBJ1-2 | . | many | TRBV29-1 | TGCAGCGTCCGGCAGCTGGGTATCTATGGCTACACCTTC | CSVRQLGIYGYTF
TRBJ2-1 | . | many | TRBV7-2 | TGTGCCAGCAGCTCAGAATACTCCGTCAATGAGCAGTTCTTC | CASSSEYSVNEQFF
TRBJ1-5 | . | many | TRBV7-2 | TGTGCCAGCAGCTTAGCGGGATGGGTGGGGGAGCCCCAGCATTTT | CASSLAGWVGEPQHF
TRBJ1-2 | TRBD1 | many | TRBV6-1 | TGTGCCAGCAGTGAAGGTGTGGCAGGGGGAATGTACGGCTACACCTTC | CASSEGVAGGMYGYTF
TRBJ2-1 | . | many | TRBV20-1 | TGCAGTGCTAGGAAGGCTAGCCCCTACAATGAGCAGTTCTTC | CSARKASPYNEQFF
TRBJ2-5 | TRBD1 | many | TRBV10-3 | TGTGCCATCAGTGAGTCGAGGGGACAGGGTTTTGAGACCCAGTACTTC | CAISESRGQGFETQYF
TRBJ2-7 | . | many | TRBV30 | TGTGCCTGGAGTGTACAGGGAAATGATCAGTACTTC | CAWSVQGNDQYF
TRBJ2-1 | . | many | TRBV20-1 | TGCAGTGCCGCTGACTATAGATTTCCCTATGAGCAGTTCTTC | CSAADYRFPYEQFF
TRBJ1-4 | . | few | TRBV20-1 | TGCAGTGCTAGTACCGCTCTCGGGAGCGAAAAACTGTTTTTT | CSASTALGSEKLFF
TRBJ2-5 | TRBD2 | many | TRBV5-1 | TGCGCCAGCAGCCTCCCGACGGGAGGAGGATTCGAGACCCAGTACTTC | CASSLPTGGGFETQYF
TRBJ1-1 | TRBD1 | many | TRBV11-1 | TGTGCCAGCAGCCCCGGGACAGGGGATACTGAAGCTTTCTTT | CASSPGTGDTEAFF
TRBJ2-3 | TRBD2 | . | TRBV5-1 | TGCGCCAGCAGCCCCCAGGGAGCGGGAGTTAAGGCAGATACGCAGTATTTT | CASSPQGAGVKADTQYF
TRBJ2-7 | . | many | TRBV7-9 | TGTGCCAGCAGCGAGGATACAGGGTTCGAGCAGTACTTC | CASSEDTGFEQYF
TRBJ2-1 | . | . | TRBV28 | TGTGCCAGCAGGCGTTCGGGCATGCAGTTCTTC | CASRRSGMQFF
TRBJ1-3 | . | many | TRBV28 | TGTGCCAGCAGGGCCGACGGAGTCTCTGGAAACACCATATATTTT | CASRADGVSGNTIYF
TRBJ2-7 | . | many | TRBV14 | TGTGCCAGCAGCCAAGAGGTCTACGAGCAGTACTTC | CASSQEVYEQYF
TRBJ2-1 | . | few | TRBV6-5 | TGTGCCACGCGGCGGGATCTCAGTCGCAATGAGCAGTTCTTC | CATRRDLSRNEQFF
TRBJ2-1 | TRBD2 | many | TRBV19 | TGTGCCAGTAGTATTGGGGTCGCGGGAGCCAATGAGCAGTTCTTC | CASSIGVAGANEQFF
TRBJ2-5 | TRBD2 | many | TRBV5-4 | TGTGCCAGCAGCTTTGGTAATAGCGGGAGGGCACCCCAAGAGACCCAGTACTTC | CASSFGNSGRAPQETQYF
TRBJ2-2 | . | many | TRBV30 | TGTGCCCTTTCTCTCCTCGGGGAGCTGTTTTTT | CALSLLGELFF
TRBJ2-1 | TRBD2 | many | TRBV30 | TGTGCCTGGAGTCCTACCACTAGCGGGGTATACAATGAGCAGTTCTTC | CAWSPTTSGVYNEQFF
TRBJ2-2 | . | many | TRBV7-6 | TGTGCCAGCAGCTTAGGCACAGCTAACACCGGGGAGCTGTTTTTT | CASSLGTANTGELFF
TRBJ1-1 | . | . | TRBV7-9 | TGTGCCAGCAGCTTAGCGAGAGGCAGGGGAGAAGCTTTCTTT | CASSLARGRGEAFF
TRBJ2-3 | TRBD2 | many | TRBV7-9 | TGTGCCAGCAGCTCGCCCCGCCGGGGGGGGCGAGTCTCAGATACGCAGTATTTT | CASSSPRRGGRVSDTQYF
TRBJ1-1 | . | . | TRBV5-1 | TGCGCCAGCAGCCACCAGGGGCCCGAAGCTTTCTTT | CASSHQGPEAFF
TRBJ2-3 | . | . | TRBV7-2 | TGTGCCAGCAGCGCACCCCTAGAATATGGAGGAGATACGCAGTATTTT | CASSAPLEYGGDTQYF
TRBJ2-7 | TRBD1 | few | TRBV4-2 | TGTGCCAGCAGCCAAGAGGGGACAGTCTCCTACGAGCAGTACTTC | CASSQEGTVSYEQYF
TRBJ2-7 | TRBD1 | . | TRBV5-5 | TGTGCCAGCATCTTTGTTCGGGTTGACAGGGAAGTCTTC | CASIFVRVDREVF
TRBJ2-2 | TRBD2 | many | TRBV20-1 | TGCAGTGCCCATGGGGCGGGAGCCGCGAACACCGGGGAGCTGTTTTTT | CSAHGAGAANTGELFF
TRBJ2-1 | . | many | TRBV4-2 | TGTGCCAGCCCTATAGGAGAATCCTACAATGAGCAGTTCTTC | CASPIGESYNEQFF